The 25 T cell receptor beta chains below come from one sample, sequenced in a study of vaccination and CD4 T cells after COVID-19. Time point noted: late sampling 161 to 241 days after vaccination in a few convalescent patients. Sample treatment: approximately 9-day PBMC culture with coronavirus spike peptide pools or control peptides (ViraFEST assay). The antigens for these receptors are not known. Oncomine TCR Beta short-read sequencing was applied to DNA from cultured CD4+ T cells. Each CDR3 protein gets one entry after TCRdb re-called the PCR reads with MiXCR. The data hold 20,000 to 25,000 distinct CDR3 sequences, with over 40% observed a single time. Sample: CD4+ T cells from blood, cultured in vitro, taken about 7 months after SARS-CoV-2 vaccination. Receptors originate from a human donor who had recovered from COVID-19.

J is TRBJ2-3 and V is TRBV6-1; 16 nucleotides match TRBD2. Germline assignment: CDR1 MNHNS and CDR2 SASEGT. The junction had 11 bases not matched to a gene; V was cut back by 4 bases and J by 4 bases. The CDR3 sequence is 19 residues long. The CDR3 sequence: CASSATPPGLAGGSDTQYF. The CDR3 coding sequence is TGTGCCAGCAGTGCTACCCCGCCGGGACTAGCGGGGGGGTCAGATACGCAGTATTTT.

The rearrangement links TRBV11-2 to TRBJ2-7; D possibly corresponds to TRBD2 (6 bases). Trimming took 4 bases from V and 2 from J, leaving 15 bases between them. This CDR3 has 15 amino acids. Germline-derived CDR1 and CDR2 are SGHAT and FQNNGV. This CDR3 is CASSSEGGKTYEQYF. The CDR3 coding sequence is TGTGCCAGCAGCTCAGAGGGCGGGAAGACCTACGAGCAGTACTTC.

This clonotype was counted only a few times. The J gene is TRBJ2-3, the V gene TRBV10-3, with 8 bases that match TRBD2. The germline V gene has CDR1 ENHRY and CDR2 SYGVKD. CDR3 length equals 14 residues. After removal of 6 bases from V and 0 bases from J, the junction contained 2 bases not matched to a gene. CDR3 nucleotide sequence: TGTGCCATCAGGATAGCGGGAAGCACAGATACGCAGTATTTT. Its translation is CAIRIAGSTDTQYF.

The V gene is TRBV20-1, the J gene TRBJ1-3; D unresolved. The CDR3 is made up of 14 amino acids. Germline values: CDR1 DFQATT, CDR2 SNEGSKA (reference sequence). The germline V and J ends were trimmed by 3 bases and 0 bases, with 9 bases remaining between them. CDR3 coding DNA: TGCAGTGCTAGGGACTCATACTCTGGAAACACCATATATTTT. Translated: CSARDSYSGNTIYF.

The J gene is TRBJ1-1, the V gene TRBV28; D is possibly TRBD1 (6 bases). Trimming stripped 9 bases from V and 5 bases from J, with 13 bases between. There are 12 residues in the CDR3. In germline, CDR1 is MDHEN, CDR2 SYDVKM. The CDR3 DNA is TGTGCCAGTAGGACAGATCGAACTGAAGCTTTCTTT. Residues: CASRTDRTEAFF.

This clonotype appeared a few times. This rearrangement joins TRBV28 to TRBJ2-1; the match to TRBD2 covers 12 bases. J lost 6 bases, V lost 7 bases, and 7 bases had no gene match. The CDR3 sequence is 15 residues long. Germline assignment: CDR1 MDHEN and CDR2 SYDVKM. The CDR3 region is CASNLLAGGFNEQFF. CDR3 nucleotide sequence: TGTGCCAGCAACTTACTAGCGGGAGGTTTCAATGAGCAGTTCTTC.

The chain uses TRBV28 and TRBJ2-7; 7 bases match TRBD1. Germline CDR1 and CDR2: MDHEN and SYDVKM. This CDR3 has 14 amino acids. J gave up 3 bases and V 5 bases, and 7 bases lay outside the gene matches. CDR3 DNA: TGTGCCAGCAGTATCGAGGACAGGAGCTACGAGCAGTACTTC. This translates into CASSIEDRSYEQYF.

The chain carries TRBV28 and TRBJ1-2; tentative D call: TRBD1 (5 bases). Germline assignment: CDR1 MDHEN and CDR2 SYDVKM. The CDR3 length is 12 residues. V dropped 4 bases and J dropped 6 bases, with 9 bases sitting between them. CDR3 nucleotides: TGTGCCAGCAGTTCAGGCAGGGATGGCTACACCTTC. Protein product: CASSSGRDGYTF.

The CDR3 region is CASSYNRPRTATGGTPGNSPLHF. In DNA, the CDR3 is TGTGCCAGCAGTTATAATAGACCGAGGACGGCGACAGGGGGCACCCCGGGGAATTCACCCCTCCACTTT. The J gene is TRBJ1-6, the V gene TRBV6-2 or TRBV6-3; TRBD1 agrees at 10 bases. Looked up from germline, CDR1 is MNHEY and CDR2 is SVGEGT. CDR3 length: 23 amino acids. J lost 7 bases, V lost 3 bases, and 27 bases had no gene match.

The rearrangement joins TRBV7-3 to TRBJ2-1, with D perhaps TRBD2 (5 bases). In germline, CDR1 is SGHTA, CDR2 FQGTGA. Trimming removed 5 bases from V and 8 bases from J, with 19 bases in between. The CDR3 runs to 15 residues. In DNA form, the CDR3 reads TGTGCCAGCAGCCCCGGGATCCCTACATCGGATGAGCAGTTCTTC. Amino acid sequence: CASSPGIPTSDEQFF.

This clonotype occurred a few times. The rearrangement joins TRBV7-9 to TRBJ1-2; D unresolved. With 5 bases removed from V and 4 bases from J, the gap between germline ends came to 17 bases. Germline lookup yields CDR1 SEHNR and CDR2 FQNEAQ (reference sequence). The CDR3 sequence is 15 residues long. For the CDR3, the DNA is TGTGCCAGCAGCCCGTCCTCGGACGGCCTCTATGGCTACACCTTC. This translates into CASSPSSDGLYGYTF.

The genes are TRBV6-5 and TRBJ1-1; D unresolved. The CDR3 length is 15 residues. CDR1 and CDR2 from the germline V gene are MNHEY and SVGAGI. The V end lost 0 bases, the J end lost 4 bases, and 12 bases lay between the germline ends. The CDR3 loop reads CASSYSRRAGTEAFF. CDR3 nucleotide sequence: TGTGCCAGCAGTTACTCTCGGAGGGCGGGCACTGAAGCTTTCTTT.

CDR3 DNA: TGTGCCACCAGCTCGGGACAGCGCTCACCCCTCCACTTT. It specifies CATSSGQRSPLHF. The rearrangement joins TRBV15 to TRBJ1-6; TRBD1 agrees at 7 bases. The CDR3 sequence is 13 residues long. Unmatched junction bases numbered 5, after V lost 5 bases and J lost 10 bases. Germline lookup yields CDR1 LNHNV and CDR2 YYDKDF (reference sequence).

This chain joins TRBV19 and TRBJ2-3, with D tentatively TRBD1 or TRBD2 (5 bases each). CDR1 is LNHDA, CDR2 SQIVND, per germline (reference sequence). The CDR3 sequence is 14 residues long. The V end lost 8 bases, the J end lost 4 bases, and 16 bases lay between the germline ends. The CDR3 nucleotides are TGTGCCAGTCGTCCGGGACCAACCGCAGATACGCAGTATTTT. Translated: CASRPGPTADTQYF.

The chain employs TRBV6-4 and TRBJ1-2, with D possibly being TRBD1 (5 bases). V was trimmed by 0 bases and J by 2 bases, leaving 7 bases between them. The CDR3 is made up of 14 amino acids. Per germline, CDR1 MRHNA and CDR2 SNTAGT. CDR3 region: CASSDSQGNYGYTF. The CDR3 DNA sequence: TGTGCCAGCAGTGACTCGCAGGGCAACTATGGCTACACCTTC.

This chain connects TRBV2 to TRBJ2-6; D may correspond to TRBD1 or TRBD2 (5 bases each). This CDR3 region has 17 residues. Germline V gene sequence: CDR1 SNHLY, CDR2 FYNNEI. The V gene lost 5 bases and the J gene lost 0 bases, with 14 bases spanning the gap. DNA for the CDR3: TGTGCCAGCAGTATGGGGGTGCACAGCTCTGGGGCCAACGTCCTGACTTTC. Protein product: CASSMGVHSSGANVLTF.

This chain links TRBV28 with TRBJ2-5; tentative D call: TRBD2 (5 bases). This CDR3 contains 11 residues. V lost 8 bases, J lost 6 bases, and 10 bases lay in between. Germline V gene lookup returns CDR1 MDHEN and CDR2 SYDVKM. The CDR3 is CASGSGKTQYF. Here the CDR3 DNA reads TGTGCCAGCGGGTCCGGGAAGACCCAGTACTTC.

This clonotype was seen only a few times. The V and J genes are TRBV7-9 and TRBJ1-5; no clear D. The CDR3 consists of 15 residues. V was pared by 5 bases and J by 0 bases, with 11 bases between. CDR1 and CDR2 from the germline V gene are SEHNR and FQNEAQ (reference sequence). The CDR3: CASSPGLNSNQPQHF. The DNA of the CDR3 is TGTGCCAGCAGCCCTGGGCTGAATAGCAATCAGCCCCAGCATTTT.

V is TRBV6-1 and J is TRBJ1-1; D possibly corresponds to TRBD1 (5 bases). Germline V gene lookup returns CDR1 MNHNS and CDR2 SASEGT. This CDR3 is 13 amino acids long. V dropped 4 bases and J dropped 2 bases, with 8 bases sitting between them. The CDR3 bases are TGTGCCAGCAGTGGGGACCAAAACACTGAAGCTTTCTTT. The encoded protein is CASSGDQNTEAFF.

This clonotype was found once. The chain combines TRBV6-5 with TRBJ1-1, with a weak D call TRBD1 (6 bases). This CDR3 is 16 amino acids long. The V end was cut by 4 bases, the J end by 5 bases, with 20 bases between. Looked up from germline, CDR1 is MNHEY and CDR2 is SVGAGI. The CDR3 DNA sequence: TGTGCCAGCAGTTGGGGGGGGGCTAGTAGTGGGACTGAAGCTTTCTTT. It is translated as CASSWGGASSGTEAFF.

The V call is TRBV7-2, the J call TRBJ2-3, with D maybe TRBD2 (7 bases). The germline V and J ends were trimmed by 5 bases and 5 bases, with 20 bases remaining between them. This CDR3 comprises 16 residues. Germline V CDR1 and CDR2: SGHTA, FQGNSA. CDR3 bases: TGTGCCAGCAGCCGGGGGGCGGGATCCTCCAGAGATACGCAGTATTTT. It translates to CASSRGAGSSRDTQYF.

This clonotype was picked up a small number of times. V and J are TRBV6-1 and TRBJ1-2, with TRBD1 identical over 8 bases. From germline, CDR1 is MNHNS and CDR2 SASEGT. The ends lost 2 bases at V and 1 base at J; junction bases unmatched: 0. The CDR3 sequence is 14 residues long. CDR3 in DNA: TGTGCCAGCAGTGAAACAGGGGGTAACTATGGCTACACCTTC. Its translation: CASSETGGNYGYTF.

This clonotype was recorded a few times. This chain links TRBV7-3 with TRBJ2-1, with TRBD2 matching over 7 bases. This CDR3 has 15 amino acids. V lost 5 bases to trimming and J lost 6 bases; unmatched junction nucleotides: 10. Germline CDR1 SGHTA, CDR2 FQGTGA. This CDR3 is CASSAGTKTTNEQFF. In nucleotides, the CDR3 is TGTGCCAGCAGCGCCGGGACTAAAACCACCAATGAGCAGTTCTTC.

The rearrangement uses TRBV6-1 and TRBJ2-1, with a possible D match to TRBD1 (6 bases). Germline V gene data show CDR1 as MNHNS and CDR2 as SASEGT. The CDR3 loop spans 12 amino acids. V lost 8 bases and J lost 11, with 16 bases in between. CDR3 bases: TGTGCCAGCGGTACAGGGCGTCGGAAGCAGTTCTTC. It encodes CASGTGRRKQFF.

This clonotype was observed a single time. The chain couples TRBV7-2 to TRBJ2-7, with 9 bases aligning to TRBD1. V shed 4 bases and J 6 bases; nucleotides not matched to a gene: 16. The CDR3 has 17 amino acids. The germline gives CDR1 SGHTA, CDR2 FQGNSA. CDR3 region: CASSSRLGQGLIPEQYF. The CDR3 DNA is TGTGCCAGCAGCTCTAGACTAGGACAGGGGTTGATTCCCGAGCAGTACTTC.